This TCR beta chain was sequenced during a study of CD8 T cells in Susac syndrome. RNA was extracted with the RNeasy kit, and a quantity of about 0.45 to 1 ug was reverse transcribed using random hexamers. TCRdb reanalysed the immunoSEQ multiplex PCR reads using MiXCR and keeps one entry per CDR3 protein. Here the sample spans more than 55,000 distinct CDR3 sequences, 96% being singletons. Per germline, CDR1 KGHDR and CDR2 SFDVKD. The CDR3 is made up of 16 amino acids. The ends were cut back, 0 bases at V and 2 bases at J, with 12 bases in the middle. The chain uses TRBV24-1 and TRBJ2-5; D gene uncertain. This clonotype was obtained from a human donor with multiple sclerosis. Sequencing was carried out using CD4+ T cells from PBMCs. CDR3 coding DNA: TGTGCCACCAGTGATTTGCCAGTTAGAGGACAAGAGACCCAGTACTTC. It translates to CATSDLPVRGQETQYF.